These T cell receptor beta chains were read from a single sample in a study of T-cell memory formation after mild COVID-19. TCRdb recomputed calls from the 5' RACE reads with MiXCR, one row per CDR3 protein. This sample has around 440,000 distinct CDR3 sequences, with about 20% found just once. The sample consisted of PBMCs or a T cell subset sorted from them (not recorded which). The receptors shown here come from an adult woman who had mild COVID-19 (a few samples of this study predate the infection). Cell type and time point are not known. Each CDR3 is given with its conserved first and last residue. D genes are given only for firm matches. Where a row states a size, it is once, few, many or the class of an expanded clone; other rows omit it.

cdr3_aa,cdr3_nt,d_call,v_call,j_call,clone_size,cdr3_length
CASSDPGPWGTEAFF,TGTGCCAGCAGCGATCCGGGGCCCTGGGGCACTGAAGCTTTCTTT,NA,TRBV7-9,TRBJ1-1,NA,15
CATARDPNQPQHF,TGTGCCACCGCCCGGGACCCAAATCAGCCCCAGCATTTT,NA,TRBV9,TRBJ1-5,few,13
CASSQDAGPTYNQPQHF,TGCGCCAGCAGCCAAGACGCCGGGCCTACCTACAATCAGCCCCAGCATTTT,NA,TRBV4-3,TRBJ1-5,NA,17
CAIAGLAGSTDTQYF,TGTGCCATCGCGGGACTAGCGGGGAGCACAGATACGCAGTATTTT,TRBD2,TRBV24-1,TRBJ2-3,NA,15
CASSPRGQGSDTQYF,TGTGCCAGCAGCCCGCGCGGACAGGGCTCAGATACGCAGTATTTT,TRBD1,TRBV7-9,TRBJ2-3,NA,15
CSARDRHTTRLSSVYEQYF,TGCAGTGCTAGAGATCGGCACACCACCCGCCTCAGCTCCGTCTACGAGCAGTACTTC,NA,TRBV20-1,TRBJ2-7,NA,19
CASSLDSLTNGYTF,TGTGCCAGCAGCTTGGATAGTCTAACGAATGGCTACACCTTC,NA,TRBV5-5,TRBJ1-2,few,14
CASSGDRVAKNIQYF,TGTGCCAGCAGCGGTGACAGGGTGGCCAAAAACATTCAGTACTTC,TRBD1,TRBV7-2,TRBJ2-4,few,15
CASSLTSEEETQYF,TGTGCCAGCAGCTTAACGTCAGAGGAAGAGACCCAGTACTTC,NA,TRBV7-3,TRBJ2-5,many,14
CASSINVAGGPGELFF,TGTGCCAGTAGTATCAATGTGGCAGGGGGCCCCGGGGAGCTGTTTTTT,TRBD1,TRBV19,TRBJ2-2,few,16
CASSRTGNTIYF,TGTGCCAGCAGTAGAACTGGAAACACCATATATTTT,NA,TRBV12-3/TRBV12-4,TRBJ1-3,few,12
CASSVGGQALDGYTF,TGTGCCAGCAGCGTTGGGGGACAGGCCCTAGATGGCTACACCTTC,TRBD1,TRBV9,TRBJ1-2,NA,15
CASSSGSGGMETQYF,TGCGCCAGCAGCTCCGGCAGCGGGGGGATGGAGACCCAGTACTTC,TRBD2,TRBV5-1,TRBJ2-5,NA,15